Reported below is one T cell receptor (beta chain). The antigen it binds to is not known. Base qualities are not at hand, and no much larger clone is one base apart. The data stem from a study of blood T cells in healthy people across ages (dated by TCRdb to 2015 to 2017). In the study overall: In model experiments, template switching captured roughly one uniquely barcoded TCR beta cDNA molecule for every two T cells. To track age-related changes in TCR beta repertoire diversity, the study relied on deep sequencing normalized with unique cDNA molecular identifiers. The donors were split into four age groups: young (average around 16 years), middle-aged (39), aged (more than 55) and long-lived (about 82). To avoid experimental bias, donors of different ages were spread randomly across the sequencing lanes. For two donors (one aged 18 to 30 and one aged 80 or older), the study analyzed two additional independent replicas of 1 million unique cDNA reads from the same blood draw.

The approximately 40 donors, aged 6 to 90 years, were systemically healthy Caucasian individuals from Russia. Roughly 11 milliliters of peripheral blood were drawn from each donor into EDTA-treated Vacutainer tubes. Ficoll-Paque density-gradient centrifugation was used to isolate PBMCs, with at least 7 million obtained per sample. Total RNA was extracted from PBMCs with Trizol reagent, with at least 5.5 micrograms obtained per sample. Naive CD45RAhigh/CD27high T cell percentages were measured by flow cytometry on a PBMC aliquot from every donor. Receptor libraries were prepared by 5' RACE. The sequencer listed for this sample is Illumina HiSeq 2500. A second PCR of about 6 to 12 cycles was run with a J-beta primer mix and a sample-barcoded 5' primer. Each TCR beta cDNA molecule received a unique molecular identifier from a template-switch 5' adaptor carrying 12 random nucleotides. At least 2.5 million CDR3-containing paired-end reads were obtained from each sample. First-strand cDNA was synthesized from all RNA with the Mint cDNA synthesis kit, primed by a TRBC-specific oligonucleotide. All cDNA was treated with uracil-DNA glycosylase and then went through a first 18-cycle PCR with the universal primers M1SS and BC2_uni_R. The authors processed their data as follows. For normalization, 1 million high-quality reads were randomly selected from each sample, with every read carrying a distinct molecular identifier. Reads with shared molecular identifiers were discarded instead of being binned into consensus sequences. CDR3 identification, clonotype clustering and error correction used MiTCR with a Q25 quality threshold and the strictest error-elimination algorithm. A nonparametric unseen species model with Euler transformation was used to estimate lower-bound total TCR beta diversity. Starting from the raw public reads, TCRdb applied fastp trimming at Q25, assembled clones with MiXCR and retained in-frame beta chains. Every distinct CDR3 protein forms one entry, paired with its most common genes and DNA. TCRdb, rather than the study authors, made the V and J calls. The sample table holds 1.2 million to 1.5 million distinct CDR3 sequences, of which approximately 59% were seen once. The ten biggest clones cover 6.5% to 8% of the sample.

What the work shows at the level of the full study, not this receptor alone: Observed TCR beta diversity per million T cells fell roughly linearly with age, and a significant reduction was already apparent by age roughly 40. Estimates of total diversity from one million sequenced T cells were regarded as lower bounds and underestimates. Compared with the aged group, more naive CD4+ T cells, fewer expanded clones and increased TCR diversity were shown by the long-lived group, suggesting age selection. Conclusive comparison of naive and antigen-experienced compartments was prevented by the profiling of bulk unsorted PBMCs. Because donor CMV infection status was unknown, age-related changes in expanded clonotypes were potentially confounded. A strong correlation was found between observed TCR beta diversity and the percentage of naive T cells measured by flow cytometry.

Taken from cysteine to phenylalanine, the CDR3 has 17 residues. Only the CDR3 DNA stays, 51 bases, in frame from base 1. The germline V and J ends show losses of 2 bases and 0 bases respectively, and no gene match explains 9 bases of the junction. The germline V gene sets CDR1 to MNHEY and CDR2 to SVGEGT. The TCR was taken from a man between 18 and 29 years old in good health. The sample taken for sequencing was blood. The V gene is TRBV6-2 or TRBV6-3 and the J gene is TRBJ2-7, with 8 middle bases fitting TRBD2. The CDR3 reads CASSYLVSGEVSYEQYF. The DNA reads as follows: TGTGCCAGCAGTTACCTAGTTAGCGGGGAGGTCTCCTACGAGCAGTACTTC.